A single sample is the source of the 24 T cell receptor beta chains below, sequenced in a study of graft-versus-host responses after intestinal transplantation. Measured with immunoSEQ multiplex PCR; TCRdb has only the in-frame clones, and not every one. The profile covers about 97,000 clones, with around 90% appearing a single time and roughly 15% taken by the ten largest. The source was PBMCs, collected about 440 days after intestinal transplant. Every receptor here comes from a human patient who received an intestinal transplant, so some T cells may come from the graft donor.

CDR3 nucleotide sequence: TGTGCCAGCAGCGCCCGGGCAGGGGGAGCAGATACGCAGTATTTT. As protein: CASSARAGGADTQYF. The chain recombines TRBV2 with TRBJ2-3; 7 bases are shared with TRBD1. This CDR3 spans 15 amino acids. Looked up from germline, CDR1 is SNHLY and CDR2 is FYNNEI. V trimming: 6 bases; J trimming: 4 bases; junction bases outside the gene matches: 10.

The chain joins TRBV11-2 to TRBJ1-2; D might be TRBD1 (5 bases). The CDR3 extends over 13 amino acids. V was trimmed by 0 bases and J by 4 bases, leaving 6 bases between them. Germline values: CDR1 SGHAT, CDR2 FQNNGV. The CDR3 loop is CASSLDGGYGYTF. CDR3 sequence (DNA): TGTGCCAGCAGCTTAGATGGGGGCTATGGCTACACCTTC.

The genes are TRBV7-8 and TRBJ1-2; a possible D gene is TRBD1 (5 bases). Germline V lookup: CDR1 SGHVS, CDR2 FQNEAQ. The CDR3 has 13 amino acids. Between the trimmed V and J ends, which lost 4 bases and 7 bases, there was a span of 13 bases. This CDR3 reads CASSSQGSSGYTF. The DNA for the CDR3 is TGTGCCAGCAGCTCCCAGGGCTCCTCTGGCTACACCTTC.

The chain recombines TRBV6-6 with TRBJ1-4; 8 nucleotides match TRBD1. The V and J ends lost 4 bases and 8 bases, in that order; junction bases with no gene match: 9. This CDR3 has 15 residues. Germline CDR1 MNHNY, CDR2 SVGAGI (reference sequence). The CDR3 is CASSSQGAEGEKLFF. Here the CDR3 DNA reads TGTGCCAGCAGTTCCCAGGGGGCAGAGGGGGAAAAACTGTTTTTT.

The chain carries TRBV4-1 and TRBJ2-7, with TRBD1 identical over 7 bases. This CDR3 has 15 amino acids. Germline V CDR1 and CDR2: MGHRA, YSYEKL. The junction had 4 bases not matched to a gene; V was cut back by 0 bases and J by 2 bases. Written as DNA, the CDR3 is TGCGCCAGCAGCCAAGACCTGGGACAGCCCTACGAGCAGTACTTC. Amino acid sequence: CASSQDLGQPYEQYF.

CDR3 protein: CASSLGGTGSNTEAFF. The CDR3 DNA reads TGTGCCAGCAGCTTAGGGGGTACGGGGTCGAACACTGAAGCTTTCTTT. The chain employs TRBV5-4 and TRBJ1-1, with D maybe TRBD1 (6 bases). The CDR3 consists of 16 residues. Trimming cost V 2 bases and J 1 base, with 15 bases left between them. Germline CDR1 is SGHNT and CDR2 is YYREEE (reference sequence).

This chain joins TRBV12-5 and TRBJ2-1; 8 bases match TRBD2. This CDR3 comprises 15 residues. Per the germline V gene, CDR1 is LGHNT and CDR2 is FRNRAP. V lost 3 bases, J lost 2 bases, and 3 bases stayed unmatched. CDR3 region: CASGLEAGAYNEQFF. CDR3 nucleotides: TGTGCTAGTGGTTTAGAAGCGGGGGCCTACAATGAGCAGTTCTTC.

The gene calls are TRBV9 and TRBJ1-4; D gene uncertain. Germline V gene lookup returns CDR1 SGDLS and CDR2 YYNGEE. The CDR3 is 13 amino acids. With 3 bases removed from V and 4 bases from J, the gap between germline ends came to 7 bases. This chain's CDR3 is CASSARSNEKLFF. The CDR3, as DNA: TGTGCCAGCAGCGCCCGAAGTAATGAAAAACTGTTTTTT.

This chain connects TRBV19 to TRBJ1-3; the D gene is possibly TRBD1 (5 bases). CDR1 is LNHDA and CDR2 is SQIVND in the germline V gene (reference sequence). The CDR3 has 16 amino acids. The V end was cut by 5 bases, the J end by 0 bases, with 14 bases between. The CDR3 sequence is CASSPAGRTSGNTIYF. The CDR3 coding sequence is TGTGCCAGTAGTCCGGCGGGGCGGACCTCTGGAAACACCATATATTTT.

The chain has TRBV27 and TRBJ1-1, with D hard to call. CDR1 MNHEY and CDR2 SMNVEV come from the germline V gene (reference sequence). This CDR3 is 12 amino acids long. Trimming pared 4 bases from V and 7 bases from J, leaving 10 bases between. The DNA for the CDR3 is TGTGCCAGCAGTTCGTGGGGAATTGAAGCTTTCTTT. Encoded protein: CASSSWGIEAFF.

This clone appeared a single time. The rearrangement joins TRBV6-1 to TRBJ1-6; D may be TRBD1 (5 bases). Germline CDR1 and CDR2: MNHNS and SASEGT. V lost 3 bases, J lost 5 bases, and 23 bases lay in between. This CDR3 spans 19 amino acids. The CDR3 sequence is CASSDVGPFGGANNSPLHF. Written as DNA, the CDR3 is TGTGCCAGCAGTGATGTTGGCCCTTTTGGAGGGGCGAATAATTCACCCCTCCACTTT.

On this clone itself: The sample holds other DNA sequences that translate to the same CDR3. CDR3 sequence (DNA): TGTGCCAGCAGCGTGGGGGGAACGGGCAATCAGCCCCAGCATTTT. Residues: CASSVGGTGNQPQHF. The chain carries TRBV9 and TRBJ1-5; tentative D call: TRBD1 (5 bases). The V gene lost 2 bases and the J gene lost 2 bases, with 11 bases spanning the gap. CDR3 length equals 15 residues. The germline CDR1 and CDR2 sequences are SGDLS and YYNGEE.

This sequence joins TRBV29-1 and TRBJ2-7; 7 bases map to TRBD1. The CDR3 contains 12 residues. Trimming at V came to 7 bases and at J to 2 bases, leaving 5 bases not matched to a gene. Germline V lookup: CDR1 SQVTM, CDR2 ANQGSEA. The CDR3 nucleotides are TGCAGCGCATTTACAGGGGCCTACGAGCAGTACTTC. It codes for CSAFTGAYEQYF.

Comment on this clone: One end of the junction does not line up with germline, which may come from a read error. This chain uses TRBV5-3 with TRBJ2-7, with D tentatively TRBD2 (6 bases). TRBV5-3 is marked as an open reading frame, function uncertain. The CDR3 totals 16 residues. The CDR3 DNA follows: TGTGCCAGAAGTTTGGGAGGTAGGTACGACCTCTACGAGCAGTACTTC. Its translation is CARSLGGRYDLYEQYF.

V and J are TRBV5-1 and TRBJ2-1; 7 nucleotides line up with TRBD1. Germline CDR1 is SGHRS and CDR2 is YFSETQ. This CDR3 has 14 amino acids. V was pared by 4 bases and J by 4 bases, with 5 bases of the junction left unmatched. The CDR3 DNA reads as TGCGCCAGCAGCCTCACACAGGGGTACAATGAGCAGTTCTTC. It is translated as CASSLTQGYNEQFF.

V usage is TRBV4-1 and J usage is TRBJ2-7; D is perhaps TRBD2 (5 bases). V was clipped by 1 base and J by 4 bases, with 20 bases between them. This CDR3 has 17 amino acids. Germline loops: CDR1 MGHRA, CDR2 YSYEKL. The CDR3 nucleotides read TGCGCCAGCAGCCAAGCCGGAGGCGTCGGGTGGACGTACGAGCAGTACTTC. Its translation is CASSQAGGVGWTYEQYF.

V and J are TRBV6-1 and TRBJ1-5; D call uncertain. The CDR3 extends over 15 amino acids. Germline V gene sequence: CDR1 MNHNS, CDR2 SASEGT. V dropped 2 bases and J dropped 3 bases, with 11 bases sitting between them. CDR3 sequence: CASSEPRALNQPQHF. The DNA for the CDR3 is TGTGCCAGCAGTGAACCCCGAGCCCTCAATCAGCCCCAGCATTTT.

V and J are TRBV29-1 and TRBJ1-1; D is perhaps TRBD1 (6 bases). With 6 bases removed from V and 7 bases from J, the gap between germline ends came to 15 bases. The CDR3 sequence is 12 residues long. Germline V lookup: CDR1 SQVTM, CDR2 ANQGSEA. The CDR3, as DNA: TGCAGCGTCCCCGTTAAGGGGGTTGAAGCTTTCTTT. Translation: CSVPVKGVEAFF.

This sequence joins TRBV5-6 and TRBJ2-1; TRBD1 aligns across 11 bases. V shed 3 bases and J 2 bases; nucleotides not matched to a gene: 10. The CDR3 runs 18 residues. CDR1 and CDR2 (germline): SGHDT, YYEEEE. The CDR3: CASSWPDRGPGTYNEQFF. CDR3 bases: TGTGCCAGCAGCTGGCCGGACAGGGGGCCGGGGACCTACAATGAGCAGTTCTTC.

The chain employs TRBV29-1 and TRBJ2-5; D remains ambiguous. Gene TRBJ2-7 matches the end of the DNA better, so the J call may be wrong. This CDR3 is 11 amino acids long. The V gene's germline CDR1 is SQVTM and CDR2 ANQGSEA. The CDR3 protein is CSVADPYEQYF. CDR3 DNA: TGCAGCGTTGCAGATCCCTACGAGCAGTACTTC.

The chain couples TRBV4-1 to TRBJ1-1; D is unresolved. Trimming stripped 3 bases from V and 0 bases from J, with 11 bases between. Germline V gene data show CDR1 as MGHRA and CDR2 as YSYEKL. The CDR3 extends over 15 amino acids. CDR3 sequence: CASSQAEGLNTEAFF. Here the CDR3 DNA reads TGCGCCAGCAGCCAGGCAGAAGGGCTGAACACTGAAGCTTTCTTT.

J is TRBJ1-4 and V is TRBV5-4; 8 bases map to TRBD1. V dropped 4 bases and J dropped 8; count of bases not matched to a gene: 7. The CDR3 is 14 amino acids. The germline CDR1 and CDR2 sequences are SGHNT and YYREEE (reference sequence). CDR3 residues: CASSIDRGEEKLFF. The CDR3 nucleotides are TGTGCCAGCAGCATAGACAGGGGCGAGGAAAAACTGTTTTTT.

The gene calls are TRBV19 and TRBJ1-4; 8 nucleotides agree with TRBD1. J lost 0 bases, V lost 5 bases, and 20 bases had no gene match. Germline V CDR1 and CDR2: LNHDA, SQIVND (reference sequence). The CDR3 extends over 21 amino acids. The CDR3 nucleotides read TGTGCCAGTAGTCTTCGTCCCGGGACAGGTATAGGGCTGGCAACTAATGAAAAACTGTTTTTT. Translated, it gives CASSLRPGTGIGLATNEKLFF.

This chain connects TRBV27 to TRBJ1-1; 8 bases are shared with TRBD1. Looked up from germline, CDR1 is MNHEY and CDR2 is SMNVEV (reference sequence). The junction had 9 bases not matched to a gene; V was cut back by 3 bases and J by 6 bases. The CDR3 has 15 amino acids. CDR3 coding DNA: TGTGCCAGCAGTTTGTCCGGGACAGGAGTTTCTGAAGCTTTCTTT. It specifies CASSLSGTGVSEAFF.